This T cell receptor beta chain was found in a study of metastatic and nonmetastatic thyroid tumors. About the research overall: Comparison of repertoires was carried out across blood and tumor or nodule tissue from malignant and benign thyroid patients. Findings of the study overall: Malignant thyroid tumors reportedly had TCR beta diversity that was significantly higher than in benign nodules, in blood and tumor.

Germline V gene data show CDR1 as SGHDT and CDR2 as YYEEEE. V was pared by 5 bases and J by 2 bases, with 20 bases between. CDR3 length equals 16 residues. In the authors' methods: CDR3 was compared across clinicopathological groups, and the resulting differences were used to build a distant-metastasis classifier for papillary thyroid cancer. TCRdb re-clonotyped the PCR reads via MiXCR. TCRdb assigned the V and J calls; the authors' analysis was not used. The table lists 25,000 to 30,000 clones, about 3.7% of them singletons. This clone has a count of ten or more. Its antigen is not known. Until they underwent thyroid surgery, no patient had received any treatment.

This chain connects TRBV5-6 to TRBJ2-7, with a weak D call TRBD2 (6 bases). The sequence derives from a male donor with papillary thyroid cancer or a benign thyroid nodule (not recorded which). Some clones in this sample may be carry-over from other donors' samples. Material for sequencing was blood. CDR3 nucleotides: TGTGCCAGCAGTATTGCAGGCGGGAAGCGGGCCTACGAGCAGTACTTC. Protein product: CASSIAGGKRAYEQYF.